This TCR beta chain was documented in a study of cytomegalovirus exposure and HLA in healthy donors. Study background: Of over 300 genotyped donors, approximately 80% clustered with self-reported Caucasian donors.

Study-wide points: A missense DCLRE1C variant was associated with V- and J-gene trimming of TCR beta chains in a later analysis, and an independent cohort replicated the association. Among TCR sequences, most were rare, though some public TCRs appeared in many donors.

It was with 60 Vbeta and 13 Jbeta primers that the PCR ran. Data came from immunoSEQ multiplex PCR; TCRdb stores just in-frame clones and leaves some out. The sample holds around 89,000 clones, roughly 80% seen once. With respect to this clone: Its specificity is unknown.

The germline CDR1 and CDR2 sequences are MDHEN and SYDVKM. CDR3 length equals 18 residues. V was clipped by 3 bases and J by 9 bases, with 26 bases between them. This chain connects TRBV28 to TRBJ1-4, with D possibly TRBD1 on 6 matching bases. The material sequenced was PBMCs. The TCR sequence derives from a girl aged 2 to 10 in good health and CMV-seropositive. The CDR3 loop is CASSLAFGRGREGQKLFF. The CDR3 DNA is TGTGCCAGCAGTTTGGCATTTGGCAGGGGCAGGGAAGGTCAAAAACTGTTTTTT.